Each of the 27 T cell receptor beta chains below was sequenced from the same sample in a study of T-cell memory formation after mild COVID-19. Each CDR3 protein gets one entry after TCRdb re-called the 5' RACE reads with MiXCR. The data contain more than 85,000 distinct CDR3 sequences, 11% of them singletons. Sample: PBMCs or a T cell subset sorted from them (not recorded which). The receptor set was obtained from a man aged 18 to 30 who had mild COVID-19 (a few samples of this study predate the infection). Cell type and time point are not known.

This clonotype was observed many times. The chain combines TRBV5-1 with TRBJ2-3, with D unclear. V lost 3 bases and J lost 3, with 5 bases in between. CDR1 is SGHRS, CDR2 YFSETQ, per germline. The CDR3 contains 12 residues. The CDR3 reads CASSSRTDTQYF. DNA of the CDR3: TGCGCCAGCAGCTCGAGGACAGATACGCAGTATTTT. Filled out from reference TRBV5-1 and TRBJ2-3, the complete variable domain reads KAGVTQTPRYLIKTRGQQVTLSCSPISGHRSVSWYQQTPGQGLQFLFEYFSETQRNKGNFPGRFSGRQFSNSRSEMNVSTLELGDSALYLCASSSRTDTQYFGPGTRLTVL.

This clonotype was found a few times. This chain uses TRBV5-1 with TRBJ2-1, with D possibly matching TRBD2 (5 bases). The germline V gene encodes CDR1 SGHRS and CDR2 YFSETQ. The CDR3 consists of 15 residues. The V gene lost 4 bases and the J gene lost 6 bases, with 17 bases spanning the gap. The CDR3 is CASSPDGGGGNEQFF. The CDR3 nucleotides read TGCGCCAGCAGCCCGGACGGAGGAGGTGGCAATGAGCAGTTCTTC.

The chain employs TRBV4-1 and TRBJ2-3, with TRBD2 identical over 13 bases. This CDR3 comprises 16 residues. With V trimmed by 2 bases and J by 5 bases, 4 bases remained unmatched. The germline CDR1 and CDR2 sequences are MGHRA and YSYEKL. The CDR3, as DNA: TGCGCCAGCAGCCAAACTAGCGGGGGGGCCTTAGATACGCAGTATTTT. Translation: CASSQTSGGALDTQYF.

In regard to this clonotype: Since the CDR3 does not end with the conserved phenylalanine or tryptophan, this likely comes from a read error. The chain joins TRBV4-2 to TRBJ2-7, with 7 bases fitting TRBD2. V lost 3 bases, J lost 4 bases, and 6 bases stayed unmatched. Germline V CDR1 and CDR2: LGHNA, YNFKEQ. The CDR3 covers 14 residues. The CDR3 here is CASSQYGTTYEQYS. In DNA, the CDR3 is TGTGCCAGCAGCCAGTACGGGACTACTTACGAGCAGTACTCC.

In its sample, this clonotype was seen a few times. This chain joins TRBV6-6 and TRBJ2-4, with a weak D call TRBD1 (6 bases). Between the trimmed V and J ends, which lost 2 bases and 0 bases, there was a span of 11 bases. The CDR3 spans 16 residues. Germline loops: CDR1 MNHNY, CDR2 SVGAGI (reference sequence). The CDR3 DNA is TGTGCCAGCAGTTACGCGGACAGACCAGCCAAAAACATTCAGTACTTC. Its protein is CASSYADRPAKNIQYF.

This clonotype has just a few counts. V gene TRBV5-1 combines with J gene TRBJ2-6, with D unclear. Germline assignment: CDR1 SGHRS and CDR2 YFSETQ. The CDR3 loop spans 14 amino acids. V was pared by 3 bases and J by 0 bases, with 4 bases between. The CDR3 region is CASSSGSGANVLTF. The CDR3 DNA reads TGCGCCAGCAGCTCAGGCTCTGGGGCCAACGTCCTGACTTTC.

The chain joins TRBV29-1 to TRBJ2-3; weak D call: TRBD2 (6 bases). V lost 4 bases and J lost 2, with 10 bases in between. The CDR3 is 13 residues long. The germline V gene encodes CDR1 SQVTM and CDR2 ANQGSEA. The CDR3 reads CSVVPLATDTQYF. Here the CDR3 DNA reads TGCAGCGTTGTCCCACTAGCCACAGATACGCAGTATTTT.

This clonotype was found a few times. The CDR3 DNA reads TGCAGCGCCGCCGGGACAAACTGGGGAAACACCATATATTTT. Its protein product is CSAAGTNWGNTIYF. The V gene is TRBV29-1, the J gene TRBJ1-3; perhaps TRBD1 as D (6 bases). This CDR3 has 14 amino acids. Trimming shortened V by 7 bases and J by 4 bases, and 17 bases separated the two germline ends. The V gene's germline CDR1 is SQVTM and CDR2 ANQGSEA.

The genes are TRBV7-2 and TRBJ1-2; no clear D gene. The germline V gene has CDR1 SGHTA and CDR2 FQGNSA. This CDR3 has 11 residues. Trimming left V 6 bases short and J 8 bases short, with 10 bases between. CDR3 DNA sequence: TGTGCCAGCAGAAACAGAGGGGGCTACACCTTC. This gives the protein CASRNRGGYTF.

This clonotype showed up many times. The rearrangement joins TRBV4-3 to TRBJ2-2, with TRBD1 matching 8 bases. The CDR3 has 16 residues. The V gene's germline CDR1 is LGHNA and CDR2 YSLEER. Trimming removed 1 base from V and 0 bases from J; junction bases left unmatched: 1. CDR3 loop: CASSQGTGTNTGELFF. For the CDR3, the DNA is TGCGCCAGCAGCCAAGGGACAGGGACGAACACCGGGGAGCTGTTTTTT.

This clonotype was counted between two and nine times. The genes are TRBV7-9 and TRBJ2-1, with 7 bases fitting TRBD1. The V and J ends lost 2 bases and 8 bases, in that order; junction bases with no gene match: 6. From germline, CDR1 is SEHNR and CDR2 FQNEAQ (reference sequence). The CDR3 is 14 residues long. The CDR3 here is CASSLRTGADEQFF. DNA of the CDR3: TGTGCCAGCAGCTTACGGACAGGTGCGGATGAGCAGTTCTTC. Using reference TRBV7-9 and TRBJ2-1 for the parts outside the CDR3, the full variable domain is DTGVSQNPRHKITKRGQNVTFRCDPISEHNRLYWYRQTLGQGPEFLTYFQNEAQLEKSRLLSDRFSAERPKGSFSTLEIQRTEQGDSAMYLCASSLRTGADEQFFGPGTRLTVL.

This clonotype showed up just a few times. V usage is TRBV7-9 and J usage is TRBJ1-1, with D hard to call. Germline V gene data show CDR1 as SEHNR and CDR2 as FQNEAQ (reference sequence). CDR3 length equals 14 residues. Trimming left V 1 base short and J 6 bases short, with 12 bases between. CDR3 nucleotide sequence: TGTGCCAGCAGCTTAGTCGGGCAGATGGCTGAAGCTTTCTTT. Protein: CASSLVGQMAEAFF.

V is TRBV6-2 or TRBV6-3 and J is TRBJ2-1; 10 bases are shared with TRBD2. The CDR3 has 17 residues. The J segment lost 8 bases and the V segment lost 0 bases, leaving 10 bases of the junction unmatched. The germline gives CDR1 MNHEY, CDR2 SVGEGT. CDR3 sequence (DNA): TGTGCCAGCAGTTACTCTGGGACTAGCGACCATCTGGATGAGCAGTTCTTC. The encoded protein is CASSYSGTSDHLDEQFF.

This clonotype was detected ten times or more. The V and J genes are TRBV4-2 and TRBJ2-5; 8 bases align to TRBD2. The CDR3 contains 16 residues. The germline V gene encodes CDR1 LGHNA and CDR2 YNFKEQ. V was pared by 3 bases and J by 1 base, with 7 bases of the junction left unmatched. CDR3 loop: CASSQELAAPQETQYF. CDR3 nucleotides: TGTGCCAGCAGCCAGGAACTAGCGGCCCCCCAAGAGACCCAGTACTTC.

This chain uses TRBV11-2 with TRBJ2-2; D might be TRBD1 (6 bases). The CDR3 is made up of 15 amino acids. The V and J ends lost 8 bases and 6 bases respectively, with 19 bases between them. In germline, CDR1 is SGHAT, CDR2 FQNNGV. The CDR3 sequence is CASPMGAQSSGELFF. DNA of the CDR3: TGTGCCAGCCCCATGGGGGCCCAAAGCTCCGGGGAGCTGTTTTTT.

This clonotype was picked up a small number of times. V gene TRBV27 combines with J gene TRBJ1-1; D remains unclear. The CDR3 totals 12 residues. The V end lost 5 bases, the J end lost 6 bases, and 10 bases lay between the germline ends. Germline values: CDR1 MNHEY, CDR2 SMNVEV (reference sequence). The CDR3 DNA is TGTGCCAGCAGTCCGTACGGGGCTGAAGCTTTCTTT. As protein: CASSPYGAEAFF.

In this sample, this clonotype turned up once. V gene TRBV7-9 combines with J gene TRBJ1-1; D ambiguous. Germline assignment: CDR1 SEHNR and CDR2 FQNEAQ (reference sequence). Trimming shortened V by 5 bases and J by 4 bases, and 17 bases separated the two germline ends. The CDR3 is 15 residues long. DNA of the CDR3: TGTGCCAGCAGCCCCCCATGGGCCACTCGCACTGAAGCTTTCTTT. This translates into CASSPPWATRTEAFF.

The sample holds a few counts of this clonotype. This chain connects TRBV6-5 to TRBJ1-2; weak D call: TRBD1 (5 bases). The V gene's germline CDR1 is MNHEY and CDR2 SVGAGI. Trimming cost V 0 bases and J 6 bases, with 8 bases left between them. The CDR3 is made up of 13 amino acids. The CDR3 is CASSYSPGDGYTF. In DNA form, the CDR3 reads TGTGCCAGCAGTTACTCACCGGGGGATGGCTACACCTTC.

This clonotype was detected a few times. The chain recombines TRBV6-2 or TRBV6-3 with TRBJ2-3, with a weak D call TRBD2 (5 bases). This CDR3 comprises 14 residues. Deletions cut 0 bases from V and 2 bases from J, with 6 bases between. Germline V lookup: CDR1 MNHEY, CDR2 SVGEGT. CDR3 nucleotide sequence: TGTGCCAGCAGTTACTCCGACTACACAGATACGCAGTATTTT. It translates to CASSYSDYTDTQYF.

The chain combines TRBV7-2 with TRBJ2-7; D gene uncertain. Deletions cut 6 bases from V and 6 bases from J, with 12 bases between. Germline V lookup: CDR1 SGHTA, CDR2 FQGNSA. This CDR3 region has 12 residues. The CDR3 DNA follows: TGTGCCAGCAGTCTGGACGAGGCCGAGCAGTACTTC. Amino acid sequence: CASSLDEAEQYF.

The rearrangement uses TRBV7-6 and TRBJ2-1; 10 bases are shared with TRBD1. V lost 9 bases and J lost 9; bases outside the gene matches: 8. Germline loops: CDR1 SGHVS, CDR2 FNYEAQ. CDR3 length equals 13 residues. The CDR3 sequence: CASGTGEGSEQFF. The CDR3 coding sequence is TGTGCCAGTGGGACAGGGGAGGGAAGTGAGCAGTTCTTC.

This clonotype was seen more than once but under ten times. The rearrangement uses TRBV4-1 and TRBJ2-7, with TRBD1 matching over 7 bases. The CDR3 consists of 14 residues. After removal of 3 bases from V and 3 bases from J, the junction contained 5 bases not matched to a gene. Looked up from germline, CDR1 is MGHRA and CDR2 is YSYEKL. CDR3 sequence (DNA): TGCGCCAGCAGCCAGCACAGGGGTAACTACGAGCAGTACTTC. Amino acids: CASSQHRGNYEQYF.

The table lists this clonotype with a few counts. This sequence joins TRBV12-3 or TRBV12-4 and TRBJ2-1; a possible D gene is TRBD2 (7 bases). Trimming shortened V by 4 bases and J by 10 bases, and 23 bases separated the two germline ends. The CDR3 extends over 16 amino acids. CDR3 DNA: TGTGCCAGCAGTTCCGCGGGGGCGGGGGTTAACGAGGAGCAGTTCTTC. This sequence encodes CASSSAGAGVNEEQFF.

This clonotype came up a few times. CDR3 residues: CASSLTGRITEAFF. The DNA of the CDR3 is TGTGCCAGCAGCCTAACAGGGAGGATCACTGAAGCTTTCTTT. The V and J genes are TRBV6-6 and TRBJ1-1; D may be TRBD1 (6 bases). Trimming cost V 6 bases and J 4 bases, with 15 bases left between them. The germline gives CDR1 MNHNY, CDR2 SVGAGI (reference sequence). CDR3 length: 14 residues.

This clonotype was seen more than once but under ten times. The V and J genes are TRBV4-3 and TRBJ2-4, with 8 positions matching TRBD1. V was pared by 10 bases and J by 2 bases, with 13 bases of the junction left unmatched. The CDR3 totals 16 residues. Germline-derived CDR1 and CDR2 are LGHNA and YSLEER. DNA of the CDR3: TGCGCCACCCACAATGACAGGGGCAGATCCAAAAACATTCAGTACTTC. Translated: CATHNDRGRSKNIQYF.

This rearrangement joins TRBV7-9 to TRBJ2-3; 7 bases line up with TRBD1. Germline V gene lookup returns CDR1 SEHNR and CDR2 FQNEAQ (reference sequence). The V gene end was trimmed by 5 bases and the J gene end by 6 bases; junction bases not matched to a gene: 2. The CDR3 is 12 amino acids. The CDR3 DNA follows: TGTGCCAGCAGCCCGGACAGGGATACGCAGTATTTT. Its protein product is CASSPDRDTQYF.

This clonotype was recorded a few times. V and J are TRBV6-1 and TRBJ2-5, with D possibly matching TRBD1 (5 bases). Per the germline V gene, CDR1 is MNHNS and CDR2 is SASEGT. V lost 5 bases, J lost 4 bases, and 20 bases lay in between. This CDR3 spans 16 amino acids. This chain's CDR3 is CASSYQPPDIGETQYF. The CDR3, as DNA: TGTGCCAGCAGTTACCAACCCCCGGACATCGGAGAGACCCAGTACTTC.